Sequencing of this TCR beta chain was carried out in a study of blood T cell repertoires in COVID-19. As processed by the authors: Amplification from reference gene primers served as the basis for estimated nucleated cell counts. Sequenced by immunoSEQ multiplex PCR; TCRdb stores in-frame clones only, minus some. V and J calls and clone size are those listed in that table; D and trimming were worked out from the DNA. This sample yields around 170,000 clones, of which 86% are seen a single time; roughly 7% belongs to the top ten. The germline V and J ends were trimmed by 2 bases and 0 bases, with 11 bases remaining between them. Germline-derived CDR1 and CDR2 are LNHDA and SQIVND (reference sequence). The CDR3 loop spans 16 amino acids.

The chain employs TRBV19 and TRBJ2-4; D not resolved. The sequencing sample was made of peripheral blood. This sequence was found in a man aged 45 to 65 with active or convalescent COVID-19. DNA of the CDR3: TGTGCCAGTAGTATAATTGAACACAGAGCCAAAAACATTCAGTACTTC. This gives the protein CASSIIEHRAKNIQYF.